The sequence of this T cell receptor (beta chain) was determined in a study of blood T cell repertoires in COVID-19. In the authors' workflow: Nucleated cell counts were estimated from reference gene primer amplification. This table comes from immunoSEQ multiplex PCR, and its TCRdb copy is limited to in-frame clones, with some not included. Clone size and V and J calls were adopted from that table, with D and trimming inferred from the DNA. The table shows 250,000 or so clones, with 70% to 90% occurring only once. Looked up from germline, CDR1 is SGHRS and CDR2 is YFSETQ. V was pared by 4 bases and J by 13 bases, with 20 bases between. The length of the CDR3 is 13 residues. This clone was counted between two and nine times. The participants were between roughly 18 and 89 years old and came from under 25 US areas. Cohorts were determined from participant-reported clinical history. Exposed participants encountered a COVID-19 case during the 2 weeks preceding study entry.

The TCR sequence derives from a woman between 50 and 59 years old who had been exposed to COVID-19. Input material: PBMCs or T cells enriched from blood (not recorded which). The V gene is TRBV5-1, the J gene TRBJ1-2; D is ambiguous. CDR3 DNA sequence: TGCGCCAGCAGCCCAGGTGACACAGTTAGTTCCACCTTC. It yields the protein CASSPGDTVSSTF.